This T cell receptor (beta chain) comes out of a study of CD8+ T cells in alopecia areata (dated by TCRdb to between 2018 and 2020). For the study in its entirety: Treated patients were enrolled in an open-label pilot trial of oral tofacitinib, 5 to 10 mg twice daily, for moderate-to-severe alopecia areata. Patients stayed on tofacitinib for 6 to 18 months and then had 6 months of follow-up off drug so that delayed response and recurrence could be assessed. For the treated patients, the SALT score, which quantifies what percentage of scalp surface area is affected, served as the measure of disease severity. In both human patients and the C3H/HeJ mouse model, the study applied high-throughput TCRbeta sequencing to look at T cell clonal expansion in alopecia areata. Scalp tissue and sorted CD4+ and CD8+ peripheral blood T cells from patchy and totalis/universalis alopecia areata patients and from healthy controls were covered by human TCRbeta sequencing. Biopsies were taken from tofacitinib-treated patients at baseline and again at 4 and 24 weeks into treatment, and several of those patients also had a later scalp biopsy. Scalp clonality was compared among normal scalp (n=4), patchy alopecia areata scalp (n=8), and alopecia totalis/universalis scalp (n=8). The RNA source kit depended on sample type: the PAXgene miRNA kit for fixed scalp, the miRNeasy kit for PBMCs, and the RNeasy kit for mouse skin. Amplification of TCRbeta CDR3 regions was done by immunoSEQ multiplex PCR using 35 Vbeta forward primers and 13 Jbeta reverse primers.

The table lists this clone with a few counts. No cognate antigen has been identified for it. No per-base quality is available; no much larger clone lies one base away. Broader findings and caveats from the paper: Resident alphabeta T cells in normal human skin are also sequenced, complicating scalp TCR repertoire analysis, unlike mouse skin dominated by gammadelta T cells. Because the treated cohort was small and included a single nonresponder, larger studies are needed to assess links between baseline CD8+ expansion and response. Shared TCR sequences between patients were less evident than in mice, which may be partly attributable to HLA diversity in the patient population. Compared with normal scalp, lesional scalp, particularly in alopecia totalis/universalis, had higher clonality and more expanded CD8+ clones, which suggests antigenic drive. Scalp clonality and the number of expanded CD8+ clones among the top 100 scalp clones were significantly decreased by tofacitinib. Many expanded lesional clones were found to persist in scalp and blood during tofacitinib treatment, and relapse after treatment cessation may be partly explained by this persistence.

Libraries were prepared through the immunoSEQ multiplex PCR assay. To provide template for TCR sequencing, every sample had RNA extracted and reverse transcribed into cDNA. First-strand cDNA was synthesized with SuperScript III using a 2:1 mix of oligo-dT and random hexamers. A synthetic immune receptor repertoire was used to gauge amplification bias, and whatever bias remained was removed computationally. Under the source paper's analysis protocol: Raw reads were preprocessed to remove errors, and CDR3 was defined by IMGT conventions from the conserved cysteine to phenylalanine. Clonality was calculated as 1 minus Shannon entropy normalized by log2 of the number of productive unique TCRs. CD4 or CD8 identity of scalp clones was inferred by cross-referencing scalp TCRbeta sequences with sorted blood CD4 and CD8 repertoires. The table comes from immuneACCESS by way of TCRdb, which keeps in-frame sequences with V and J called. Part of the clones is missing from these tables; in studies checked, under half for an unresolved V gene and the rest for unknown reasons. The V and J calls and clone size are taken from that table; D and trimming were inferred from the DNA. Present in this sample are 150,000 to 200,000 clones, about 60% of which were seen just once. 14% of the sample lies in the top ten.

Read against the paper, the sample's time point label means: 24 weeks on oral tofacitinib. Explained via the paper, the treatment or condition label denotes: oral pan-JAK inhibitor, 5-10 mg twice daily. Peripheral blood and lesional scalp punch biopsies were obtained from patients with alopecia areata. After PBMCs were isolated by density centrifugation and stained for CD3, CD4 and CD8, a FACSAria was used to sort CD4+ and CD8+ T cells. There are 15 amino acids in the CDR3, from cysteine to phenylalanine inclusive. Only the CDR3 DNA stays, 45 bases, in frame from base 1. The germline V gene provides CDR1 MNHEY and CDR2 SVGAGI. V is trimmed back by 2 bases and J by 5 bases, and the junction contains 7 bases that no gene match accounts for.

The sequence was collected from a human donor with alopecia areata. In this chain, TRBV6-5 is recombined with TRBJ2-7, with 9 middle bases fitting TRBD1. Sequenced material: CD4+ T cells sorted from blood, taken at week 24, from a patient treated with tofacitinib. The CDR3 reads CASSYRPQGANEQYF. At the DNA level, the sequence is TGTGCCAGCAGTTACCGACCACAGGGGGCCAACGAGCAGTACTTC.